The rows below give T cell receptor beta chains drawn from one sample of a study of early T cells in non-severe SARS-CoV-2 infection. TCRdb analysed the 5' RACE reads with MiXCR anew, one entry per CDR3 protein. This sample yields over 85,000 distinct CDR3 sequences, of which around 17% are seen a single time; 1.3% belongs to the top ten. The sample was whole blood. Receptors originate from an adult who was a healthcare worker with PCR-confirmed SARS-CoV-2 infection or an uninfected control (not recorded which). Both conserved end residues are part of each CDR3. A D gene is named only where the DNA matches it firmly. A clone size is listed for some rows: how often the clone was seen (once, few, many), or a class if it is expanded.

TRBJ1-4	TRBV5-6	NA	TRBD1	CASSDTGTGNEKLFF	TGTGCCAGCAGCGACACTGGGACAGGGAATGAAAAACTGTTTTTT
TRBJ2-5	TRBV12-3/TRBV12-4	NA	NA	CASSTWTSGKETQYF	TGTGCCAGCAGTACCTGGACAAGTGGAAAAGAGACCCAGTACTTC
TRBJ2-3	TRBV7-2	NA	TRBD2	CASSSGLASDTQYF	TGTGCCAGCAGCTCCGGACTAGCGTCGGATACGCAGTATTTT
TRBJ2-1	TRBV6-5	many	TRBD2	CASRPSGDYNEQFF	TGTGCCAGCAGACCTAGCGGAGACTACAATGAGCAGTTCTTC
TRBJ1-5	TRBV2	many	NA	CASSEARSYQPQHF	TGTGCCAGCAGTGAAGCCCGATCATATCAGCCCCAGCATTTT
TRBJ1-4	TRBV11-2	NA	NA	CASSEGWDGFNEKLFF	TGTGCCAGCAGCGAGGGTTGGGACGGATTTAATGAAAAACTGTTTTTT
TRBJ2-7	TRBV7-9	NA	NA	CASSGSRLTYEQYF	TGTGCCAGCAGCGGGTCTAGACTCACCTACGAGCAGTACTTC
TRBJ1-2	TRBV7-2	few	NA	CASSLSDDYGYTF	TGTGCCAGCAGCTTATCCGACGACTATGGCTACACCTTC
TRBJ2-1	TRBV20-1	few	NA	CSAGDSYNEQFF	TGCAGTGCCGGGGACTCCTACAATGAGCAGTTCTTC
TRBJ2-4	TRBV28	NA	NA	CASNRGGRRNIQYF	TGTGCCAGCAATAGGGGTGGGAGGAGGAACATTCAGTACTTC
TRBJ1-4	TRBV7-8	few	NA	CASSPSSGYGKLFF	TGTGCCAGCAGCCCCAGTTCGGGGTATGGAAAACTGTTTTTT
TRBJ1-2	TRBV20-1	NA	NA	CSAQVDYGYTF	TGCAGTGCCCAGGTTGACTATGGCTACACCTTC
TRBJ1-5	TRBV12-3/TRBV12-4	NA	NA	CASSPGGSVGNQPQHF	TGTGCCAGCAGCCCGGGGGGTTCCGTCGGCAATCAGCCCCAGCATTTT
TRBJ2-3	TRBV7-2	NA	TRBD2	CASPGRLAASTDTQYF	TGTGCCAGCCCCGGACGACTAGCGGCTAGCACAGATACGCAGTATTTT
TRBJ2-2	TRBV6-2/TRBV6-3	NA	NA	CASSYEPITGELFF	TGTGCCAGCAGTTACGAGCCGATCACCGGGGAGCTGTTTTTT
TRBJ1-1	TRBV11-2	many	TRBD1	CASSLSTGGGTEAFF	TGTGCCAGCAGCTTATCAACAGGGGGTGGCACTGAAGCTTTCTTT
TRBJ2-3	TRBV29-1	NA	NA	CSVVGAGTDTQYF	TGCAGCGTTGTGGGGGCAGGCACAGATACGCAGTATTTT
TRBJ2-5	TRBV6-6	few	NA	CASSYPKLVGVRQETQYF	TGTGCCAGCAGTTACCCTAAGCTGGTCGGAGTACGCCAAGAGACCCAGTACTTC
TRBJ2-7	TRBV7-2	few	NA	CASSLGQTLTYEQYF	TGTGCCAGCAGCTTAGGGCAGACTTTAACCTACGAGCAGTACTTC
TRBJ2-7	TRBV11-2	NA	NA	CASSLVRTPYEQYF	TGTGCCAGCAGCTTAGTTCGGACACCCTACGAGCAGTACTTC
TRBJ1-1	TRBV28	NA	NA	CASSLGGRTEAFF	TGTGCCAGCAGTTTGGGGGGCCGCACTGAAGCTTTCTTT
TRBJ1-1	TRBV18	NA	NA	CASSPQGTRTEAFF	TGTGCCAGCTCACCCCAGGGGACGAGGACTGAAGCTTTCTTT
TRBJ1-2	TRBV12-3/TRBV12-4	few	NA	CASSLLAANYGYTF	TGTGCCAGCAGTTTACTGGCAGCTAACTATGGCTACACCTTC
TRBJ1-1	TRBV10-3	few	TRBD1	CAISQGAEAFF	TGTGCCATCAGCCAGGGGGCCGAAGCTTTCTTT
TRBJ2-7	TRBV6-1	NA	NA	CASSLTMEAKEQYF	TGTGCCAGCAGCCTTACTATGGAGGCTAAGGAGCAGTACTTC
TRBJ2-5	TRBV6-5	few	NA	CASSPGPGRVRETQYF	TGTGCCAGCAGCCCCGGGCCCGGAAGGGTCCGAGAGACCCAGTACTTC
TRBJ2-5	TRBV15	NA	NA	CATSQGRTQETQYF	TGTGCCACCAGCCAGGGGCGGACCCAAGAGACCCAGTACTTC
TRBJ2-1	TRBV6-2/TRBV6-3	few	NA	CASSINNEQFF	TGTGCCAGCAGTATCAACAATGAGCAGTTCTTC
TRBJ1-5	TRBV20-1	many	NA	CSARDSGEDSNQPQHF	TGCAGTGCTAGAGATTCGGGGGAAGATAGCAATCAGCCCCAGCATTTT
TRBJ2-1	TRBV6-2/TRBV6-3	NA	TRBD2	CASTPSGLSYNEQFF	TGTGCCAGCACCCCTAGCGGCTTATCCTACAATGAGCAGTTCTTC
TRBJ1-4	TRBV6-6	few	NA	CASSYGLGNEKLFF	TGTGCCAGCAGTTACGGGCTGGGAAATGAAAAACTGTTTTTT
TRBJ2-4	TRBV2	few	NA	CASRGTNIQYF	TGTGCCAGCAGAGGGACAAACATTCAGTACTTC
TRBJ2-7	TRBV7-9	many	NA	CASSLTAFSYEQYF	TGTGCCAGCAGCTTGACAGCCTTCTCCTACGAGCAGTACTTC
TRBJ2-7	TRBV18	few	TRBD1	CASSSSRDRGPYEQYF	TGTGCCAGCTCCTCCTCTCGGGACAGGGGACCCTACGAGCAGTACTTC
TRBJ1-2	TRBV3-1	NA	NA	CASSQDLGHRGYTF	TGTGCCAGCAGCCAAGATCTGGGGCACAGAGGCTACACCTTC
TRBJ2-3	TRBV5-1	NA	NA	CASSHTATRQESTDTQYF	TGCGCCAGCAGCCACACTGCGACAAGACAGGAAAGCACAGATACGCAGTATTTT
TRBJ2-3	TRBV6-1	NA	NA	CASSVDYRAAQYF	TGTGCCAGCAGTGTCGACTACAGGGCCGCGCAGTATTTT
TRBJ1-2	TRBV10-3	few	TRBD1	CAITGQEGNYGYTF	TGTGCCATCACCGGACAGGAGGGCAACTATGGCTACACCTTC
TRBJ1-5	TRBV10-3	many	NA	CAINPDSNQPQHF	TGTGCCATCAACCCGGACAGTAATCAGCCCCAGCATTTT
TRBJ2-1	TRBV5-1	many	NA	CASSLGLPGSYNEQFF	TGCGCCAGCAGCTTGGGGTTGCCGGGTTCCTACAATGAGCAGTTCTTC